Sequencing of this T cell receptor (beta chain) was carried out in a study of sequential checkpoint blockade in melanoma. For the study at large: Patients were randomized 1:1 to nivolumab-then-ipilimumab or ipilimumab-then-nivolumab first-line. After both sequences, patients received maintenance nivolumab.

The CDR3 consists of 12 residues. Germline V gives CDR1 LNHDA, CDR2 SQIVND (reference sequence). V was clipped by 8 bases and J by 4 bases, with 9 bases between them. The table came from immunoSEQ multiplex PCR; TCRdb's copy has only in-frame clones and leaves some out. This sample has about 13,000 clones, with 76% found just once. Treatment described: randomized to nivolumab then ipilimumab (arm A) or the reverse (arm B). Patients had received no earlier DNA-damaging chemotherapy. PBMC sorting kept live CD3+CD8+ cells without CD19 or CD56. Sequenced here: CD8+ T cells sorted from blood (inferred from file names), sampled from a patient given nivolumab and ipilimumab in sequence. The TCR was taken from a human patient with melanoma. Some clones in this sample may be carry-over from other donors' samples. J is TRBJ1-5 and V is TRBV19; weak D call: TRBD1 (5 bases). The CDR3 spells CASRQGNQPQHF. The DNA of the CDR3 is TGTGCCAGTCGGCAGGGTAATCAGCCCCAGCATTTT.